Detailed here is one TCR beta chain. CDR1 is SGHNT, CDR2 YYREEE, per germline (reference sequence). Trimming cost V 5 bases and J 3 bases; bases outside gene matches: 5. The CDR3 covers 14 residues. The sample is drawn from a study of blood T cell repertoires in COVID-19. Study overall: Both acute and convalescent COVID-19 samples were obtained from the United States, Italy and Spain. T cells, B-cell-depleted T cells, or PBMCs supplied cDNA or gDNA.

Clones were sequenced by immunoSEQ multiplex PCR, and TCRdb holds only the in-frame ones, with some missing. Of 110,000 to 150,000 clones in the sample, about 87% were seen once. V gene TRBV5-4 combines with J gene TRBJ2-5; 9 bases line up with TRBD2. The specimen sequenced was peripheral blood. This TCR came from a woman of 80 years or more with acute or convalescent COVID-19. DNA for the CDR3: TGTGCCAGCAGGACGGGACTAGCAAAAGAGACCCAGTACTTC. Protein product: CASRTGLAKETQYF.